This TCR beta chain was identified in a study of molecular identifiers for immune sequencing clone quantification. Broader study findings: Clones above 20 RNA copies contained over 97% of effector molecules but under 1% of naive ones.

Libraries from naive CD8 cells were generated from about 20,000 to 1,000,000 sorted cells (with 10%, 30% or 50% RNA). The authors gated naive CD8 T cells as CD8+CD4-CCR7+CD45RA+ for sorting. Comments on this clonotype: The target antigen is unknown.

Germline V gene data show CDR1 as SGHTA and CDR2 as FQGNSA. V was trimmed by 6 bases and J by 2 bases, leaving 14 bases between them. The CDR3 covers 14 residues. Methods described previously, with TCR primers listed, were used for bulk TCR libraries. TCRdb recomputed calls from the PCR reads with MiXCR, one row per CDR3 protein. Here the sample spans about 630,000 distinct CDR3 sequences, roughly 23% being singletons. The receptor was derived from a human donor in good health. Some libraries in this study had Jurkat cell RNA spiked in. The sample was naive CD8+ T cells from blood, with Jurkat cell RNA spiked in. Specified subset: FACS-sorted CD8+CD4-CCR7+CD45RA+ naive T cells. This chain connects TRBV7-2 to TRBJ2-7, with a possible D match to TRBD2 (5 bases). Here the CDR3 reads CTSSPLGEPYEQYF. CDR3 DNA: TGTACCAGCAGTCCCTTGGGAGAGCCCTACGAGCAGTACTTC.